The sequence of this TCR beta chain was determined in a study of CD8+CD57+ T cells in acquired aplastic anemia. Whole-study context: Each DNA sample taken from sorted CD4+ and CD8+ cells came to roughly 3.5 ug on average. Study results and caveats: Both patients and controls carried the same twenty-nine CD8+ CDR3 sequences.

Flow cytometry had shown expanded CD8+CD57+ cells in the patients chosen for sequencing. Patients were untreated when blood was sampled. The germline V gene encodes CDR1 MGHDK and CDR2 SYGVNS. The CDR3 has 14 amino acids. Researchers used genomic DNA as the template to profile TCR beta VDJ and CDR3. TCRdb itself ran the reads through MiXCR, one entry per CDR3 protein. The repertoire holds some 200,000 distinct CDR3 sequences, with roughly half as singletons. On this clonotype itself: Its target is unknown. At one of its ends the junction is not consistent with the germline gene, which may arise from a read error.

What was sequenced was sorted CD4+, CD8+, or CD8+CD57+ T cells (not recorded which) from PBMCs. The receptor comes from a human donor with aplastic anemia. This rearrangement joins TRBV25-1 to TRBJ1-1, with 7 nucleotides matching TRBD1. The CDR3 region has the DNA TGTGCCAGCAGAGCGACAGGGACGAACACTGAAGCTCTCTTT. It specifies CASRATGTNTEALF.